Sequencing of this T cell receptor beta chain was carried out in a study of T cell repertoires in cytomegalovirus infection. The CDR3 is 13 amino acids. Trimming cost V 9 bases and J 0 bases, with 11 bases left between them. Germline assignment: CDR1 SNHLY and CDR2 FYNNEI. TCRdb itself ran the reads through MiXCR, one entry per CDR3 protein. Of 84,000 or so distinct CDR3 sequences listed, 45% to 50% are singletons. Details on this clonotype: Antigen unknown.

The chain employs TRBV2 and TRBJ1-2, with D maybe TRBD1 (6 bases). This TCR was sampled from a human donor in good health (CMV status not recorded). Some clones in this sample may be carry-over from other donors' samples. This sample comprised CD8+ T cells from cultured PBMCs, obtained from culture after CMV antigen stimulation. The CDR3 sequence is CARGDTTNYGYTF. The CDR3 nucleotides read TGTGCCAGGGGGGACACTACTAACTATGGCTACACCTTC.